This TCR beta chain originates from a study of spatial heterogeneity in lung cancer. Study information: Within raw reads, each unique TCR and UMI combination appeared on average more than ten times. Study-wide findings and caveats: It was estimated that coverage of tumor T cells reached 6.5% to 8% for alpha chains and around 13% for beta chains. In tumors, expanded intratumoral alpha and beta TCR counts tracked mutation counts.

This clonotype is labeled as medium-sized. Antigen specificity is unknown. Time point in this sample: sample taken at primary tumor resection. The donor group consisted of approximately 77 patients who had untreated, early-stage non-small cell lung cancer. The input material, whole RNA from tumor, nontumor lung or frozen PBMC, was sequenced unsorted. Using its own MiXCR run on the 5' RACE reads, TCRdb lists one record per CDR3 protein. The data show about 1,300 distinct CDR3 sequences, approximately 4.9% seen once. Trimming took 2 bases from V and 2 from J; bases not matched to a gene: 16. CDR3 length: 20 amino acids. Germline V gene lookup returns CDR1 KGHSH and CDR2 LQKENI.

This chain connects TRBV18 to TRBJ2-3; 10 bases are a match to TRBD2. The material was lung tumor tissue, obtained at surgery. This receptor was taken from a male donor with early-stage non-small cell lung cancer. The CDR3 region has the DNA TGTGCCAGCTCACCAGCCCGAGTAGCGGGAGGTGGCATGTCCACAGATACGCAGTATTTT. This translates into CASSPARVAGGGMSTDTQYF.